This passage covers 4 T cell receptor beta chains from one sample sequenced in a study of regulatory T cells in long-lasting Graves disease. CDR3 regions were amplified by Arm-PCR using iRepertoire HTBI primers to build TCR beta libraries. Using its own MiXCR run on the multiplex PCR reads, TCRdb lists one record per CDR3 protein. The table shows hundreds of thousands of distinct CDR3 sequences, with about 30% occurring only once. Time point denoted: persistent/refractory GD, antithyroid drugs over 5 years with positive TRAb. The TCR library used RNA extracted from PBMCs. Here the sequenced sample was peripheral blood mononuclear cells (PBMCs), taken when the disease was refractory, from a patient treated with antithyroid drugs. The source of these receptors is a female donor with Graves disease.

This clonotype came up a few times. This chain uses TRBV18 with TRBJ1-1; unclear D gene. Germline CDR1 reads KGHSH; CDR2 reads LQKENI. Trimming removed 3 bases from V and 1 base from J, with 6 bases in between. The CDR3 has 13 amino acids. CDR3 DNA sequence: TGTGCCAGCTCACCCTCCTCGAACACTGAAGCTTTCTTT. Translated: CASSPSSNTEAFF. Combining the CDR3 with reference TRBV18 and TRBJ1-1 gives the whole variable domain NAGVMQNPRHLVRRRGQEARLRCSPMKGHSHVYWYRQLPEEGLKFMVYLQKENIIDESGMPKERFSAEFPKEGPSILRIQQVVRGDSAAYFCASSPSSNTEAFFGQGTRLTVV.

The table lists this clonotype with many counts. V is TRBV12-3 or TRBV12-4 and J is TRBJ1-5; D remains unclear. Trimming took off 3 bases at V and 2 bases at J, with 8 bases between the two ends. The CDR3 loop spans 14 amino acids. CDR3 amino acids: CASSFSGGNQPQHF. CDR3 bases: TGTGCCAGCAGTTTCTCTGGCGGCAATCAGCCCCAGCATTTT.

This clonotype has ten or more counts. The chain combines TRBV11-1 with TRBJ1-5; D remains unclear. The germline V gene encodes CDR1 SGHAT and CDR2 FQDESV (reference sequence). The V gene lost 4 bases and the J gene lost 4 bases, with 14 bases spanning the gap. CDR3 size: 15 residues. Here the CDR3 DNA reads TGTGCCAGCAGCTCAGACGGGAGGACGAATCAGCCCCAGCATTTT. As protein: CASSSDGRTNQPQHF.

The chain carries TRBV20-1 and TRBJ1-3, with TRBD1 as a possible D gene (5 bases). The CDR3 length is 14 residues. Germline assignment: CDR1 DFQATT and CDR2 SNEGSKA (reference sequence). V lost 6 bases to trimming and J lost 2 bases, with 14 bases between them. The CDR3 loop reads CSARPPGTGNTIYF. CDR3 DNA sequence: TGCAGTGCACGGCCCCCAGGGACTGGAAACACCATATATTTT.